This T cell receptor beta chain was documented in a study of T cells expressing NK-cell markers. Study-level background: In sorted CD3+CD56+NKG2C+, CD3+CD56+NKG2C- and CD3+CD56-NKG2C+ T cells, TCR beta repertoires were obtained. Seven donors tested HCMV-seropositive and one tested seronegative among the eight sequenced. Notes on the study in general: CD8+ T cells in 5 or 6 donors included dominant NKG2C+ clonotypes at roughly 1.0-7.5%.

TCRdb reprocessed the 5' RACE reads; each CDR3 protein has one entry and no DNA is given. The sample's table shows about 300,000 distinct CDR3 sequences. Germline V gene data show CDR1 as SGHTA and CDR2 as FQGNSA. The CDR3 runs to 15 residues. Details on this clonotype: The antigen is unknown.

The clonotype originates from a woman between 18 and 70 years old in good health. Sequenced input: blood T cells: a sorted CD56 or NKG2C T cell subset, CD4+ or CD8+ T cells, or bulk PBMC T cells (not recorded which). This chain links TRBV7-2 with TRBJ2-7; lacking DNA, the TRBD1 call made by TCRdb goes unchecked. CDR3 sequence reads: CASSLGGQGADEQYF.